This T cell receptor beta chain was identified during a study of T cells in Graves' hyperthyroidism and ophthalmopathy. Study-wide findings and caveats: Peripheral blood also featured most of the thyroid clonotypes expanded above 0.001.

This clonotype was counted a single time. The target antigen is unknown. This CDR3 contains 15 residues. From germline, CDR1 is SGHTA and CDR2 FQGNSA. V shed 1 base and J shed 6 bases, with 16 bases lying between them. Researchers took RNA transcripts and amplified the TCR beta CDR3 regions from them. Initially, a first-round RT-PCR of the TCR CDR3 employed the HTBI primer set. MiXCR, applied by TCRdb to the multiplex PCR reads, yields one record per CDR3 protein. Among 200,000 to 250,000 distinct CDR3 sequences listed, 17% were seen once. This TCR was recovered from a man in his fifties or sixties with Graves' hyperthyroidism. The J gene is TRBJ2-7, the V gene TRBV7-2; TRBD2 is a possible D gene (6 bases). The specimen was blood. In DNA, the CDR3 is TGTGCCAGCAGCTTAGGCGGCAGGGCCGGGGGCGAGCAGTACTTC. Its protein product is CASSLGGRAGGEQYF.